This TCR beta chain comes out of a study of blood T cell repertoires in COVID-19 (dated by TCRdb to 2020 to 2021). General notes on the study: Samples from collaborators originated in the United States, Italy and Spain and spanned both the acute and convalescent phases of COVID-19. Nearly every sample came with metadata listing a de-identified subject ID, COVID-19 status, age in years and sex. Subjects who had been exposed to COVID-19, were actively infected with it, or had recovered from it provided the deeply sampled blood TCRbeta repertoires that made up the dataset. The material from the prospective study consisted of cDNA or gDNA derived from T cells, B-cell-depleted T cells, or PBMCs. The repertoires were released in a freely available public database meant as a resource for research on the immune response to SARS-CoV-2. Samples came from the ongoing ImmuneRACE study (first 160 participants) plus 1,254 subjects from 6 global collaborators. Where available, HLA class I and class II types were taken from metadata supplied by the sample provider and were not determined by assay-based typing. Results the study describes overall, beyond this receptor: The amount of clinical and demographic metadata varied by source and participant and was provided uncurated.

The germline V gene (reference sequence) supplies CDR1 LNHDA and CDR2 SQIVND. V has 3 bases trimmed and J has 2 bases trimmed; junction bases matching no gene number 9. Counted from cysteine to phenylalanine, this CDR3 has 17 amino acids. Left in the record is the CDR3 DNA by itself, 51 bases read in frame from the first base. The immunoSEQ Assay, a bias-controlled multiplex PCR, was used to amplify TCRbeta CDR3 regions from genomic DNA. Turning to the authors' computational methods: Within the assay, amplification of reference gene primers was used to estimate how many nucleated cells each sample contained. To quantify the absolute abundance of each unique TCRbeta CDR3 rearrangement, sequence reads were collapsed and filtered. For each sample, productive Simpson clonality was calculated by taking the square root of Simpson's diversity index across productive rearrangements. The table comes from immuneACCESS by way of TCRdb, which keeps in-frame sequences with V and J called. Part of the clones is missing from these tables; in studies checked, under half for an unresolved V gene and the rest for unknown reasons. That table furnishes V, J and clone size, whereas the DNA furnished D and trimming. A total of tens of thousands of clones appear in this sample, 83% of them only once. The top ten clonotypes cover approximately 6.9% of the sample.

Regarding this clone: Its antigen remains unidentified. Base qualities are not recorded, but no much larger clone differs from it by a single base.

One collaborating source in Seattle enrolled patients during active infection and followed them longitudinally through the course of disease. The collaborating institutions used their own protocols to collect whole blood in K2EDTA tubes. Collaborator samples were shipped for TCRbeta analysis as frozen whole blood, isolated PBMCs, or DNA extracted from either sample type. Recombination connected TRBV19 to TRBJ1-5; the junction holds 8 bases that match TRBD1. The sample comprised peripheral blood. This receptor was obtained from a man in his thirties or forties with COVID-19, enrolled during active disease. Read as DNA, the sequence is TGTGCCAGTAGTATCCCCGACAGGGGTCGCGGCAATCAGCCCCAGCATTTT. It translates to CASSIPDRGRGNQPQHF.